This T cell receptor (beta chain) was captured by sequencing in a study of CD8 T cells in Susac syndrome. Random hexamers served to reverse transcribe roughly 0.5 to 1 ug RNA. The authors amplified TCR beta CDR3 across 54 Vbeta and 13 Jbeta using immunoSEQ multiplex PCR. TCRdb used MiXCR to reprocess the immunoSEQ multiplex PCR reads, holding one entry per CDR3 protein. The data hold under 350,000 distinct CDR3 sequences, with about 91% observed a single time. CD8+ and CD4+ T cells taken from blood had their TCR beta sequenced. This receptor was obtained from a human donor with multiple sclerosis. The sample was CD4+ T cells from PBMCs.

The CDR3 sequence: CASSSRLAPETQYF. The DNA of the CDR3 is TGTGCCAGCAGCTCCCGACTAGCTCCCGAGACCCAGTACTTC. V and J are TRBV9 and TRBJ2-5; 7 bases match TRBD2. The CDR3 consists of 14 residues. With 4 bases clipped from V and 5 bases from J, the junction kept 8 bases outside the gene matches. Germline loops: CDR1 SGDLS, CDR2 YYNGEE.